This is a list of T cell receptor beta chains from one sample in a study of blood T cell repertoires in COVID-19. This table comes from immunoSEQ multiplex PCR, and its TCRdb copy is limited to in-frame clones, with some not included. The sample includes some 200,000 clones, more than 65% seen only once; the top ten take around 7%. Input material: PBMCs or T cells enriched from blood (not recorded which). These receptors were taken from a man in his forties who had recovered from COVID-19. Both conserved end residues are part of each CDR3. Each record gives: clone size, V gene, D gene, J gene, CDR3 DNA, CDR3 protein. D genes are given only for firm matches. Only part of the rows carry a size: once, few, many, or a class if the clone is expanded.

clone size: NA
V gene: TRBV2
D gene: TRBD1
J gene: TRBJ1-1
CDR3 DNA: TGTGCCAGCAAAGCGGAGGGGGCGAACACTGAAGCTTTCTTT
CDR3 protein: CASKAEGANTEAFF

clone size: NA
V gene: TRBV5-1
D gene: TRBD1
J gene: TRBJ2-7
CDR3 DNA: TGCGCCAGCAGGTTCGGGACAGGGGCTACCTACGAGCAGTACTTC
CDR3 protein: CASRFGTGATYEQYF

clone size: NA
V gene: TRBV19
D gene: NA
J gene: TRBJ1-6
CDR3 DNA: TGTGCCAGTAGTATAGTGGGGGGGGCGGATTCACCCCTCCACTTT
CDR3 protein: CASSIVGGADSPLHF

clone size: NA
V gene: TRBV4-3
D gene: NA
J gene: TRBJ2-1
CDR3 DNA: TGCGCCAGCAGCCAGGGGAGGAATGAGCAGTTCTTC
CDR3 protein: CASSQGRNEQFF

clone size: NA
V gene: TRBV6-5
D gene: NA
J gene: TRBJ1-4
CDR3 DNA: TGTGCCAGCAGTTACTCAGGGAGGGTCGGTGAAAAACTGTTTTTT
CDR3 protein: CASSYSGRVGEKLFF

clone size: NA
V gene: TRBV10-3
D gene: NA
J gene: TRBJ2-2
CDR3 DNA: TGTGCCATCAGTGCTCAGTATACCGGGGAGCTGTTTTTT
CDR3 protein: CAISAQYTGELFF

clone size: NA
V gene: TRBV29-1
D gene: NA
J gene: TRBJ2-5
CDR3 DNA: TGCAGCGTTGAACGGACTGGAGAGACCCAGTACTTC
CDR3 protein: CSVERTGETQYF

clone size: NA
V gene: TRBV5-6
D gene: NA
J gene: TRBJ1-4
CDR3 DNA: TGTGCCAGCAGCTTTAGCGGGTCGTTTAGGATCAGGGAAAAACTGTTTTTT
CDR3 protein: CASSFSGSFRIREKLFF

clone size: NA
V gene: TRBV27
D gene: NA
J gene: TRBJ1-6
CDR3 DNA: TGTGCCAGCAGTTTATCCGCGGGGGCATATTCACCCCTCCACTTT
CDR3 protein: CASSLSAGAYSPLHF

clone size: NA
V gene: TRBV5-4
D gene: TRBD1
J gene: TRBJ1-1
CDR3 DNA: TGTGCCAGCAGCTTTCGGACAGGGGCTTTGAACACTGAAGCTTTCTTT
CDR3 protein: CASSFRTGALNTEAFF

clone size: once
V gene: TRBV28
D gene: NA
J gene: TRBJ1-3
CDR3 DNA: TGTGCCAGCAGGCACAGGGGAAACACCATATATTTT
CDR3 protein: CASRHRGNTIYF

clone size: NA
V gene: TRBV10-1
D gene: NA
J gene: TRBJ1-6
CDR3 DNA: TGCGCCAGCAGTGACGAAGGGGTACCTAATTCACCCCTCCACTTT
CDR3 protein: CASSDEGVPNSPLHF

clone size: NA
V gene: TRBV10-3
D gene: TRBD2
J gene: TRBJ2-7
CDR3 DNA: TGTGCCATCAGTGTCGCTAGCGGGAACTCCTACGAGCAGTACTTC
CDR3 protein: CAISVASGNSYEQYF

clone size: NA
V gene: TRBV2
D gene: NA
J gene: TRBJ2-1
CDR3 DNA: TGTGCCAGCAGACGGGGAGGGGGGATCTACAATGAGCAGTTCTTC
CDR3 protein: CASRRGGGIYNEQFF

clone size: NA
V gene: TRBV10-3
D gene: TRBD1
J gene: TRBJ2-7
CDR3 DNA: TGTGCCATCAGCTCGGGACAGTCATCCTACGAGCAGTACTTC
CDR3 protein: CAISSGQSSYEQYF

clone size: NA
V gene: TRBV4-3
D gene: NA
J gene: TRBJ2-3
CDR3 DNA: TGCGCCAGCAGCCAAGAGAGTTTCGGGACAGATACGCAGTATTTT
CDR3 protein: CASSQESFGTDTQYF

clone size: few
V gene: TRBV19
D gene: TRBD2
J gene: TRBJ2-7
CDR3 DNA: TGTGCCAGTAGTGAAGCGCTAGCGGGGGCCTCATACGAGCAGTACTTC
CDR3 protein: CASSEALAGASYEQYF

clone size: NA
V gene: TRBV3-1/TRBV3-2
D gene: TRBD2
J gene: TRBJ2-3
CDR3 DNA: TGTGCCAGCAGCCTAAGCGGGTTCAACAAGGGCGGGGGGCCATTCTTGAGCACAGATACGCAGTATTTT
CDR3 protein: CASSLSGFNKGGGPFLSTDTQYF

clone size: NA
V gene: TRBV5-1
D gene: TRBD2
J gene: TRBJ2-7
CDR3 DNA: TGCGCCAGCAGCTTGGGAGGACTAGATTCCCACGAGCAGTACTTC
CDR3 protein: CASSLGGLDSHEQYF

clone size: many
V gene: TRBV19
D gene: TRBD1
J gene: TRBJ1-6
CDR3 DNA: TGTGCCAGTAGTTTGACAGGGATCACCTATAATTCACCCCTCCACTTT
CDR3 protein: CASSLTGITYNSPLHF

clone size: NA
V gene: TRBV5-1
D gene: TRBD2
J gene: TRBJ2-3
CDR3 DNA: TGCGCCAGCAGCCACGGGACTAGCGGGGGGGATACGCAGTATTTT
CDR3 protein: CASSHGTSGGDTQYF

clone size: NA
V gene: TRBV3-1/TRBV3-2
D gene: NA
J gene: TRBJ2-5
CDR3 DNA: TGTGCCAGCAGCCGGGCACCGGAGACCCAGTACTTC
CDR3 protein: CASSRAPETQYF

clone size: NA
V gene: TRBV19
D gene: NA
J gene: TRBJ1-1
CDR3 DNA: TGTGCCAGTAGTACTACAGGGTCTCGAACTGAAGCTTTCTTT
CDR3 protein: CASSTTGSRTEAFF

clone size: few
V gene: TRBV20-1
D gene: NA
J gene: TRBJ1-2
CDR3 DNA: TGCAGTGCTAGTAGGGGGACACTGTATGGCTACACCTTC
CDR3 protein: CSASRGTLYGYTF

clone size: NA
V gene: TRBV9
D gene: TRBD2
J gene: TRBJ2-3
CDR3 DNA: TGTGCCAGCAGCGTAGCTCCAGGGCGGGGGATCACAGATACGCAGTATTTT
CDR3 protein: CASSVAPGRGITDTQYF

clone size: NA
V gene: TRBV4-1
D gene: NA
J gene: TRBJ1-4
CDR3 DNA: TGCGCCAGCGCGGAAACGGGGTATGAAAAACTGTTTTTT
CDR3 protein: CASAETGYEKLFF

clone size: NA
V gene: TRBV7-9
D gene: TRBD1
J gene: TRBJ1-2
CDR3 DNA: TGTGCCAGCAGCCCCGGGCAGGGGGCATATGGCTACACCTTC
CDR3 protein: CASSPGQGAYGYTF

clone size: NA
V gene: TRBV5-5
D gene: NA
J gene: TRBJ2-1
CDR3 DNA: TGTGCCAGCAGCCTTGCTTTCGGTGAGCAGTTCTTC
CDR3 protein: CASSLAFGEQFF

clone size: NA
V gene: TRBV7-2
D gene: NA
J gene: TRBJ2-3
CDR3 DNA: TGTGCCAGCAGCTTAGCGGGGGGATTTTCCACAGATACGCAGTATTTT
CDR3 protein: CASSLAGGFSTDTQYF

clone size: NA
V gene: TRBV5-1
D gene: TRBD1
J gene: TRBJ1-6
CDR3 DNA: TGCGCCAGCAGCTCGGGACAGGGCATATATTCACCCCTCCACTTT
CDR3 protein: CASSSGQGIYSPLHF

clone size: NA
V gene: TRBV19
D gene: TRBD1
J gene: TRBJ1-1
CDR3 DNA: TGTGCCAGTTCGAGGGACAGGGGGAGTTCTGAAGCTTTCTTT
CDR3 protein: CASSRDRGSSEAFF

clone size: NA
V gene: TRBV3-1/TRBV3-2
D gene: TRBD1
J gene: TRBJ1-6
CDR3 DNA: TGTGCCAGCAGCCAAGGTGCTACAGGGGGACCCCTCCACTTT
CDR3 protein: CASSQGATGGPLHF

clone size: NA
V gene: TRBV14
D gene: TRBD2
J gene: TRBJ2-1
CDR3 DNA: TGTGCCAGCAGCCAAACCGGGGGGGCATCCTACAATGAGCAGTTCTTC
CDR3 protein: CASSQTGGASYNEQFF

clone size: NA
V gene: TRBV5-4
D gene: NA
J gene: TRBJ1-6
CDR3 DNA: TGTGCCAGCAGCTTGGACGGGGGGTTGAATTCACCCCTCCACTTT
CDR3 protein: CASSLDGGLNSPLHF

clone size: once
V gene: TRBV7-2
D gene: TRBD1
J gene: TRBJ1-5
CDR3 DNA: TGTGCCAGCAGCGGGGGAGGGACAGGGTTGGGTCAGCCCCAGCATTTT
CDR3 protein: CASSGGGTGLGQPQHF

clone size: NA
V gene: TRBV15
D gene: NA
J gene: TRBJ1-2
CDR3 DNA: TGTGCCACCAGCAGAGGAGAAGAAGGCTACACCTTC
CDR3 protein: CATSRGEEGYTF

clone size: NA
V gene: TRBV15
D gene: TRBD1
J gene: TRBJ1-5
CDR3 DNA: TGTGCCACCAGCCTGACAGGGGGAGTCTATCAGCCCCAGCATTTT
CDR3 protein: CATSLTGGVYQPQHF

clone size: NA
V gene: TRBV7-3
D gene: NA
J gene: TRBJ2-2
CDR3 DNA: TGTGCCAGCAGCGCGCGGGACACCGGGGAGCTGTTTTTT
CDR3 protein: CASSARDTGELFF

clone size: NA
V gene: TRBV6-2/TRBV6-3
D gene: NA
J gene: TRBJ1-5
CDR3 DNA: TGTGCCAGCAGTTACAATAGGGGACGGAGGGGTCGGCCCCAGCATTTT
CDR3 protein: CASSYNRGRRGRPQHF

clone size: NA
V gene: TRBV9
D gene: NA
J gene: TRBJ2-2
CDR3 DNA: TGTGCCAGCAGCGTAGGACAAAACACCGGGGAGCTGTTTTTT
CDR3 protein: CASSVGQNTGELFF

clone size: many
V gene: TRBV2
D gene: NA
J gene: TRBJ2-7
CDR3 DNA: TGTGCCAGCAGTGAAGCCGTGGTGGCAGGGAACTTCTACGAGCAGTACTTC
CDR3 protein: CASSEAVVAGNFYEQYF

clone size: few
V gene: TRBV7-2
D gene: NA
J gene: TRBJ1-3
CDR3 DNA: TGTGCCAGCAGCCTATCATCGGCCGGGGGAAACACCATATATTTT
CDR3 protein: CASSLSSAGGNTIYF

clone size: NA
V gene: TRBV5-6
D gene: NA
J gene: TRBJ2-1
CDR3 DNA: TGTGCCAGCAGCTCGAGGCGAAAGGGACACGGGTACAATGAGCAGTTCTTC
CDR3 protein: CASSSRRKGHGYNEQFF

clone size: once
V gene: TRBV30
D gene: NA
J gene: TRBJ1-2
CDR3 DNA: TGTGCCTGGAGTGCCGGTGGATCAGCGGGCCTTAACTATGGCTACACCTTC
CDR3 protein: CAWSAGGSAGLNYGYTF

clone size: few
V gene: TRBV5-1
D gene: NA
J gene: TRBJ1-1
CDR3 DNA: TGCGCCAGCAGCTTGGAAGGCTCCCCCCACGGGGAAGCTTTCTTT
CDR3 protein: CASSLEGSPHGEAFF

clone size: NA
V gene: TRBV24-1
D gene: TRBD1
J gene: TRBJ1-2
CDR3 DNA: TGTGCCACCAGTGAGGAGGGGGCCAACTATGGCTACACCTTC
CDR3 protein: CATSEEGANYGYTF

clone size: NA
V gene: TRBV28
D gene: NA
J gene: TRBJ2-1
CDR3 DNA: TGTGCCAGCAGTTTCCAGGGCTACAATGAGCAGTTCTTC
CDR3 protein: CASSFQGYNEQFF

clone size: NA
V gene: TRBV4-1
D gene: TRBD1
J gene: TRBJ1-1
CDR3 DNA: TGCGCCAGCAGCCTAGGGGGCAGGCGGGACACTGAAGCTTTCTTT
CDR3 protein: CASSLGGRRDTEAFF

clone size: NA
V gene: TRBV5-1
D gene: NA
J gene: TRBJ1-1
CDR3 DNA: TGCGCCAGCAGTAAAGAACCGGGACATCGTATGAACACTGAAGCTTTCTTT
CDR3 protein: CASSKEPGHRMNTEAFF

clone size: NA
V gene: TRBV6-5
D gene: NA
J gene: TRBJ1-1
CDR3 DNA: TGTGCCAGCACCAGGGATGTCGCGGACACTGAAGCTTTCTTT
CDR3 protein: CASTRDVADTEAFF

clone size: NA
V gene: TRBV6-5
D gene: NA
J gene: TRBJ2-7
CDR3 DNA: TGTGCCAGCAGCCACAGCTACGAGCAGTACTTC
CDR3 protein: CASSHSYEQYF

clone size: NA
V gene: TRBV5-1
D gene: TRBD1
J gene: TRBJ1-6
CDR3 DNA: TGCGCCAGCAGATACGACAGGGGTTCCTATAATTCACCCCTCCACTTT
CDR3 protein: CASRYDRGSYNSPLHF

clone size: NA
V gene: TRBV5-4
D gene: NA
J gene: TRBJ1-3
CDR3 DNA: TGTGCCAGCAGCTTGGGGGGGCTAAGATCTGGAAACACCATATATTTT
CDR3 protein: CASSLGGLRSGNTIYF

clone size: NA
V gene: TRBV10-3
D gene: TRBD1
J gene: TRBJ2-7
CDR3 DNA: TGTGCCATCAGATTGGGACAGGGGGAAAACGAGCAGTACTTC
CDR3 protein: CAIRLGQGENEQYF